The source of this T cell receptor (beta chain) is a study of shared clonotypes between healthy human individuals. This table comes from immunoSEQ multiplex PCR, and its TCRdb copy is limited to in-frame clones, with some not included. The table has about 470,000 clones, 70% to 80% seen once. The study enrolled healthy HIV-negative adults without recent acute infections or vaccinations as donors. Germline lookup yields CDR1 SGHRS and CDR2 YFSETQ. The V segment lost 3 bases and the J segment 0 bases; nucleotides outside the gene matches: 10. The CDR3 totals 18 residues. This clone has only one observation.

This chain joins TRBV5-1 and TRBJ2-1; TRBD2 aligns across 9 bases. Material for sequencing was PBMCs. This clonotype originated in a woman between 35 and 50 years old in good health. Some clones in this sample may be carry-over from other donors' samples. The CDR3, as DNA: TGCGCCAGCAGCTCCGGGACTAGCTCTATTAGCTCCTACAATGAGCAGTTCTTC. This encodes CASSSGTSSISSYNEQFF.